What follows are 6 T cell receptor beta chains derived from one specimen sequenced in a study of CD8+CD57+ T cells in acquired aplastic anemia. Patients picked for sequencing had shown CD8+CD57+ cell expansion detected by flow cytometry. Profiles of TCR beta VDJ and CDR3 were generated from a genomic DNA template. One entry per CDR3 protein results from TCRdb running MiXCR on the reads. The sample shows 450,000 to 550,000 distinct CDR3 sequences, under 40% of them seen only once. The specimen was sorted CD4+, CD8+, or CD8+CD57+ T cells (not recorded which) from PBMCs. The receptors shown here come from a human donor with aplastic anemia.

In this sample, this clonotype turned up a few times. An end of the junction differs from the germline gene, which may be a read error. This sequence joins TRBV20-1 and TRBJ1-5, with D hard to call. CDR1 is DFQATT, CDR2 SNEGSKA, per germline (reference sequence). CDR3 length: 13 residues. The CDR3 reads CSASWAGNQPRHF. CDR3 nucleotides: TGCAGTGCTAGTTGGGCAGGTAATCAGCCCCGGCATTTT.

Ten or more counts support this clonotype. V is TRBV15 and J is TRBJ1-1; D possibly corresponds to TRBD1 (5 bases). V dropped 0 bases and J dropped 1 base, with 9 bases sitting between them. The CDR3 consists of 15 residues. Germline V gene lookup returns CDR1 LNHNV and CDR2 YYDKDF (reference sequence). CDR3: CATSRDPQGNTEAFF. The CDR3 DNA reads TGTGCCACCAGCAGAGATCCCCAGGGGAACACTGAAGCTTTCTTT.

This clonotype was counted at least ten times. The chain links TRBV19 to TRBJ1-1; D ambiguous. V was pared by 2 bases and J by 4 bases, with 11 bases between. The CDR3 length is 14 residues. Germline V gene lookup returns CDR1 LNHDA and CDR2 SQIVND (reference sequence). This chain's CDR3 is CASSISSRGTEAFF. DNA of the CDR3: TGTGCCAGTAGTATAAGTTCTCGGGGCACTGAAGCTTTCTTT.

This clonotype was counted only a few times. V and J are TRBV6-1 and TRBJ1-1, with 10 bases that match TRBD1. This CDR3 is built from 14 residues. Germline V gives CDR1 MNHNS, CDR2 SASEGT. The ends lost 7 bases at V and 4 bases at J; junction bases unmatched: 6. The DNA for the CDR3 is TGTGCCAGCAATCGGGACAGGGGTGGCACTGAAGCTTTCTTT. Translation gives CASNRDRGGTEAFF.

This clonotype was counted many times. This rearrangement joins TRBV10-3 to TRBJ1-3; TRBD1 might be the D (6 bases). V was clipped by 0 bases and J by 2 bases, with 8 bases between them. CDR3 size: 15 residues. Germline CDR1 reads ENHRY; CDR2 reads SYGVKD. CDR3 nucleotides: TGTGCCATCAGTGAGTCTCGGGGGCCTGGAAACACCATATATTTT. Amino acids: CAISESRGPGNTIYF.

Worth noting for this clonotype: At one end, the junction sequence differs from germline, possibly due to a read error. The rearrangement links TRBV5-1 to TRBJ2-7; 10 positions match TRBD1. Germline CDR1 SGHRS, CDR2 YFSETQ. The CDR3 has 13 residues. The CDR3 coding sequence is TGCGCCAACAGCTTAGGACAGGGGGGCGAGCAGTACTTC. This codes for CANSLGQGGEQYF.